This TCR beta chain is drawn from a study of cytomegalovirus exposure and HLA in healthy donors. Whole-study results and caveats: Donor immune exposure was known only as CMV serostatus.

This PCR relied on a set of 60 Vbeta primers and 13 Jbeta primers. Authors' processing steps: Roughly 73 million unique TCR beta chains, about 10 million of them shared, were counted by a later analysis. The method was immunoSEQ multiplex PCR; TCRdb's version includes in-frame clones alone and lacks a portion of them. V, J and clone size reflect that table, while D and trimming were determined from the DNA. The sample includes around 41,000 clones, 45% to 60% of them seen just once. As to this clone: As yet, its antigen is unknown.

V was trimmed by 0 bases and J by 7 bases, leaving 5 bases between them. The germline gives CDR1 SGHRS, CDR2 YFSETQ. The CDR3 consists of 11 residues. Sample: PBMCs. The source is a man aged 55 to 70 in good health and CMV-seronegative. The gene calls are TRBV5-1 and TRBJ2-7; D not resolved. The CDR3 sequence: CASSLDREQYF. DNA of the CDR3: TGCGCCAGCAGCTTGGATCGGGAGCAGTACTTC.